This TCR beta chain originates from a study of memory CD8 T cells in hepatitis C reinfection. Study background: Pre-reinfection samples were taken 55 to 20 weeks before detection.

General observations from the study: Roughly 5 donors were too few for definitive public clonotype conclusions.

The assay was immunoSEQ multiplex PCR, and TCRdb's table has in-frame clones only and misses some. The sample records under 60,000 clones, over 85% being singletons. Stated time point: pre-reinfection, 55 to 20 weeks before reinfection detection. TCR sequencing was done directly ex vivo on sorted cells, without expansion in vitro. Two donors provided sorted CD3+ CD8+ CD45RO- naive CD8 T cells at all three reinfection time points. As regards this clone: Its antigen is currently unknown.

This TCR came from a man between 18 and 35 years old with hepatitis C virus infection. What was sequenced was naive CD8+ T cells sorted from blood.

The DNA for the CDR3 is TGTGCCAGCAGCTCCCCGAGTGAAGCGGGGGGGCCGAAACAAGAGACCCAGTACTTC. Its protein is CASSSPSEAGGPKQETQYF. The chain links TRBV7-6 to TRBJ2-5, with 10 bases lining up with TRBD2. CDR1 is SGHVS and CDR2 is FNYEAQ in the germline V gene. The CDR3 consists of 19 residues. V shed 4 bases and J 2 bases; nucleotides not matched to a gene: 16.